Each of the 32 T cell receptor beta chains below was sequenced from the same sample in a study of Ad26.COV2.S vaccination and SARS-CoV-2 variants. The treatment was: about 20 received Ad26.COV2.S at low or high dose, single or two shots; several received placebo; per-sample allocation not given. Vaccine and placebo recipients were sampled on day 63 after the first injection. Using immunoSEQ multiplex PCR, the repertoire was profiled, and TCRdb retains in-frame clones only, with some absent. The sample lists approximately 460,000 clones, roughly 87% occurring once. This sample comprised peripheral blood, obtained in a trial of Ad26.COV2.S vaccine versus placebo. The receptors derive from a person between 18 and 65 years old who received the Ad26.COV2.S COVID-19 vaccine or a placebo.

V and J are TRBV4-3 and TRBJ2-1; D not certain. V lost 2 bases, J lost 4 bases, and 12 bases lay in between. Germline values: CDR1 LGHNA, CDR2 YSLEER. This CDR3 region has 15 residues. The CDR3 DNA reads TGCGCCAGCAGCCAAACCTCGTCTGGGTACAATGAGCAGTTCTTC. This translates into CASSQTSSGYNEQFF.

The chain carries TRBV11-2 and TRBJ2-7; unclear D gene. V was shortened by 2 bases and J by 3 bases, with 5 bases between the two germline ends. Germline V CDR1 and CDR2: SGHAT, FQNNGV. The CDR3 totals 12 residues. CDR3 residues: CASSLSYYEQYF. As DNA, the CDR3 is TGTGCCAGCAGCTTATCGTACTACGAGCAGTACTTC.

This chain joins TRBV18 and TRBJ1-5; TRBD1 is a possible D gene (6 bases). The length of the CDR3 is 15 residues. V was trimmed by 3 bases and J by 7 bases, leaving 16 bases between them. CDR1 and CDR2 from the germline V gene are KGHSH and LQKENI. The CDR3 region is CASSPDSLRDQPQHF. The CDR3 DNA follows: TGTGCCAGCTCACCGGACAGCCTTAGGGACCAGCCCCAGCATTTT.

This chain links TRBV6-5 with TRBJ1-5; D uncertain. This CDR3 region has 15 residues. Trimming stripped 6 bases from V and 1 base from J, with 13 bases between. The germline V gene has CDR1 MNHEY and CDR2 SVGAGI. CDR3 amino acids: CASSVQRESNQPQHF. Written as DNA, the CDR3 is TGTGCCAGCAGCGTACAGAGGGAAAGCAATCAGCCCCAGCATTTT.

The V call is TRBV7-2, the J call TRBJ1-2, with D possibly matching TRBD1 (5 bases). The CDR3 has 16 residues. Germline V gives CDR1 SGHTA, CDR2 FQGNSA. V was shortened by 3 bases and J by 0 bases, with 14 bases between the two germline ends. The CDR3 here is CASSFRTTSTNYGYTF. CDR3 coding DNA: TGTGCCAGCAGCTTCAGGACAACCTCCACTAACTATGGCTACACCTTC. Using reference TRBV7-2 and TRBJ1-2 for the parts outside the CDR3, the full variable domain is GAGVSQSPSNKVTEKGKDVELRCDPISGHTALYWYRQSLGQGLEFLIYFQGNSAPDKSGLPSDRFSAERTGGSVSTLTIQRTQQEDSAVYLCASSFRTTSTNYGYTFGSGTRLTVV.

The chain links TRBV5-6 to TRBJ2-1; 7 bases agree with TRBD1. CDR1 is SGHDT, CDR2 YYEEEE, per germline. The junction had 7 bases not matched to a gene; V was cut back by 3 bases and J by 4 bases. The CDR3 runs to 15 residues. CDR3 protein: CASSSETGPYNEQFF. CDR3 nucleotides: TGTGCCAGCAGCTCAGAGACAGGGCCTTACAATGAGCAGTTCTTC.

The chain recombines TRBV6-6 with TRBJ2-1; 10 bases are a match to TRBD1. The V gene end was trimmed by 5 bases and the J gene end by 5 bases; junction bases not matched to a gene: 12. The germline V gene encodes CDR1 MNHNY and CDR2 SVGAGI (reference sequence). The CDR3 is made up of 17 amino acids. The CDR3, as DNA: TGTGCCAGCAGTCCCCGACAGGGGGCGAGGGTCCACAATGAGCAGTTCTTC. Amino acid sequence: CASSPRQGARVHNEQFF.

This chain connects TRBV30 to TRBJ2-1; TRBD2 matches 11 bases. In germline, CDR1 is GTSNPN, CDR2 SVGIG (reference sequence). Trimming at V came to 4 bases and at J to 4 bases, leaving 3 bases not matched to a gene. This CDR3 region has 14 residues. The CDR3 reads CAWTGTSGYNEQFF. DNA of the CDR3: TGTGCCTGGACCGGGACTAGCGGATACAATGAGCAGTTCTTC.

The rearrangement joins TRBV5-6 to TRBJ2-3; a weak D match, TRBD1 (5 bases). The CDR3 is 14 amino acids. Germline-derived CDR1 and CDR2 are SGHDT and YYEEEE. V lost 0 bases and J lost 3, with 8 bases in between. The CDR3 protein is CASSLDRNTDTQYF. The CDR3 DNA is TGTGCCAGCAGCTTGGACAGGAATACAGATACGCAGTATTTT.

The genes are TRBV5-1 and TRBJ1-5, with 7 bases matching TRBD1. The length of the CDR3 is 14 residues. Germline V gene lookup returns CDR1 SGHRS and CDR2 YFSETQ. V trimming: 0 bases; J trimming: 5 bases; junction bases outside the gene matches: 2. The CDR3 region is CASSLEGADQPQHF. CDR3 nucleotides: TGCGCCAGCAGCTTGGAGGGGGCTGATCAGCCCCAGCATTTT.

The chain links TRBV6-1 to TRBJ1-5; D gene unclear. Germline V gives CDR1 MNHNS, CDR2 SASEGT. V lost 0 bases to trimming and J lost 5 bases, with 5 bases between them. This CDR3 spans 13 amino acids. CDR3 amino acids: CASSEAPYQPQHF. In DNA, the CDR3 is TGTGCCAGCAGTGAAGCCCCGTATCAGCCCCAGCATTTT.

This chain links TRBV9 with TRBJ1-3; 7 nucleotides agree with TRBD1. This CDR3 is built from 17 residues. V dropped 0 bases and J dropped 0; count of bases not matched to a gene: 6. CDR1 and CDR2 (germline): SGDLS, YYNGEE. As DNA, the CDR3 is TGTGCCAGCAGCGTAGGTGGCGGGACAGCCTCTGGAAACACCATATATTTT. Protein product: CASSVGGGTASGNTIYF.

The chain joins TRBV7-8 to TRBJ2-7, with D possibly TRBD2 on 6 matching bases. The CDR3 is made up of 15 amino acids. Trimming took off 7 bases at V and 4 bases at J, with 20 bases between the two ends. Germline-derived CDR1 and CDR2 are SGHVS and FQNEAQ. Written as DNA, the CDR3 is TGTGCCAGCACCGTGGAGGGGTCGGGAGTTTACGAGCAGTACTTC. Its translation is CASTVEGSGVYEQYF.

As regards this clone: In the same sample, other DNA sequences code for this CDR3. The rearrangement joins TRBV5-1 to TRBJ2-7; 7 positions match TRBD2. The germline V gene has CDR1 SGHRS and CDR2 YFSETQ. With V trimmed by 0 bases and J by 4 bases, 4 bases remained unmatched. The CDR3 length is 14 residues. CDR3 residues: CASSLGGGSYEQYF. DNA of the CDR3: TGCGCCAGCAGCTTGGGAGGCGGGAGTTACGAGCAGTACTTC.

The chain couples TRBV9 to TRBJ2-2; D may match TRBD1 or TRBD2 (6 bases each). Germline CDR1 and CDR2: SGDLS and YYNGEE. Trimming left V 3 bases short and J 0 bases short, with 9 bases between. This CDR3 is 15 amino acids long. CDR3 sequence (DNA): TGTGCCAGCAGCGCGGGGGCAACGAACACCGGGGAGCTGTTTTTT. Amino acid sequence: CASSAGATNTGELFF.

The chain recombines TRBV19 with TRBJ2-1; D is perhaps TRBD2 (5 bases). The CDR3 loop spans 16 amino acids. Germline V lookup: CDR1 LNHDA, CDR2 SQIVND (reference sequence). V gave up 10 bases and J gave up 0 bases, with 19 bases separating them. CDR3 region: CATNPGGPSSYNEQFF. The CDR3 DNA reads as TGTGCCACGAACCCAGGAGGACCGAGCTCCTACAATGAGCAGTTCTTC.

CDR3 loop: CASSLVVAQPLHF. For the CDR3, the DNA is TGTGCCAGCAGTTTAGTTGTTGCGCAGCCCCTCCACTTT. The chain uses TRBV6-2 or TRBV6-3 and TRBJ1-6; D is uncertain. Germline lookup yields CDR1 MNHEY and CDR2 SVGEGT. The CDR3 covers 13 residues. The V and J ends lost 4 bases and 13 bases respectively, with 14 bases between them.

J is TRBJ1-5 and V is TRBV5-1; 8 bases are a match to TRBD1. Germline V lookup: CDR1 SGHRS, CDR2 YFSETQ. V lost 4 bases, J lost 2 bases, and 5 bases stayed unmatched. The CDR3 runs to 15 residues. The CDR3 protein is CASSTGTGGNQPQHF. The CDR3, as DNA: TGCGCCAGCAGCACCGGGACAGGAGGCAATCAGCCCCAGCATTTT.

The chain employs TRBV3-1 (or the pseudogene TRBV3-2) and TRBJ2-2; D possibly uses TRBD1 or TRBD2 (5 bases each). Trimming took 1 base from V and 0 from J, leaving 12 bases between them. The CDR3 consists of 17 residues. Germline V gene lookup returns CDR1 LGHDT and CDR2 YNNKEL (reference sequence). In DNA, the CDR3 is TGTGCCAGCAGCCAAGTGGGACGGATCGCGAACACCGGGGAGCTGTTTTTT. This gives the protein CASSQVGRIANTGELFF.

The rearrangement uses TRBV7-2 and TRBJ2-1; 8 nucleotides agree with TRBD1. The CDR3 sequence is 15 residues long. Germline CDR1 reads SGHTA; CDR2 reads FQGNSA. V gave up 5 bases and J gave up 0 bases; unmatched junction bases: 3. CDR3 residues: CASSATGGSYNEQFF. In DNA, the CDR3 is TGTGCCAGCAGCGCCACAGGGGGCTCCTACAATGAGCAGTTCTTC. The variable domain in full, completed from reference TRBV7-2 and TRBJ2-1, reads GAGVSQSPSNKVTEKGKDVELRCDPISGHTALYWYRQSLGQGLEFLIYFQGNSAPDKSGLPSDRFSAERTGGSVSTLTIQRTQQEDSAVYLCASSATGGSYNEQFFGPGTRLTVL.

The DNA of the CDR3 is TGCGCCAGCAGCCAAGATAATCCCTCAGGAAATTCACCCCTCCACTTT. Translated: CASSQDNPSGNSPLHF. The rearrangement joins TRBV4-1 to TRBJ1-6; D unresolved. The CDR3 totals 16 residues. Germline CDR1 reads MGHRA; CDR2 reads YSYEKL. The V end lost 0 bases, the J end lost 7 bases, and 13 bases lay between the germline ends.

V usage is TRBV29-1 and J usage is TRBJ2-1; 13 nucleotides agree with TRBD2. The CDR3 is made up of 15 amino acids. Germline V gene sequence: CDR1 SQVTM, CDR2 ANQGSEA. CDR3 nucleotides: TGCAGTGCCCGACTAGCGGGAGGAACCTACAATGAGCAGTTCTTC. This codes for CSARLAGGTYNEQFF.

The chain recombines TRBV20-1 with TRBJ2-7; D is possibly TRBD1 (5 bases). V was trimmed by 3 bases and J by 3 bases, leaving 15 bases between them. CDR1 DFQATT and CDR2 SNEGSKA come from the germline V gene (reference sequence). This CDR3 has 14 residues. The CDR3 protein is CSASGAGFYYEQYF. CDR3 coding DNA: TGCAGTGCTAGTGGAGCAGGGTTCTACTACGAGCAGTACTTC.

The rearrangement joins TRBV5-1 to TRBJ1-2; maybe TRBD1 (5 bases). Germline CDR1 reads SGHRS; CDR2 reads YFSETQ. This CDR3 is built from 15 residues. V lost 1 base to trimming and J lost 5 bases, with 15 bases between them. CDR3 bases: TGCGCCAGCAGCTTGCTGCAGGGAGGTCCGTATGGCTACACCTTC. Its translation: CASSLLQGGPYGYTF.

The chain has TRBV28 and TRBJ2-7, with TRBD2 matching over 13 bases. The CDR3 is 15 amino acids. V was pared by 8 bases and J by 7 bases, with 11 bases of the junction left unmatched. Germline loops: CDR1 MDHEN, CDR2 SYDVKM. The CDR3 DNA follows: TGTGCCAGCGCCGGTGGACTAGCGGGAGACTGGGAGCAGTACTTC. Translated, it gives CASAGGLAGDWEQYF.

The CDR3 reads CASSLASLYGYTF. The CDR3, as DNA: TGTGCCAGCAGCTTAGCCTCCCTATATGGCTACACCTTC. The chain employs TRBV7-9 and TRBJ1-2; D not certain. The CDR3 has 13 amino acids. CDR1 is SEHNR, CDR2 FQNEAQ, per germline (reference sequence). V was clipped by 0 bases and J by 5 bases, with 7 bases between them.

The chain is built from TRBV5-1 and TRBJ2-1; a possible D gene is TRBD2 (5 bases). The V and J ends lost 2 bases and 3 bases respectively, with 6 bases between them. Germline lookup yields CDR1 SGHRS and CDR2 YFSETQ. This CDR3 region has 13 residues. CDR3 loop: CASSFTSYNEQFF. The CDR3 coding sequence is TGCGCCAGCAGCTTTACTAGCTACAATGAGCAGTTCTTC.

The J gene is TRBJ2-1, the V gene TRBV11-2, with D hard to call. CDR3 length: 13 residues. The V end was cut by 3 bases, the J end by 5 bases, with 8 bases between. Germline assignment: CDR1 SGHAT and CDR2 FQNNGV. This chain's CDR3 is CASSFTENNEQFF. The CDR3 DNA follows: TGTGCCAGCAGCTTTACAGAAAACAATGAGCAGTTCTTC.

V gene TRBV7-3 combines with J gene TRBJ2-1; no clear D gene. Per the germline V gene, CDR1 is SGHTA and CDR2 is FQGTGA. CDR3 length: 15 amino acids. The V and J ends lost 5 bases and 0 bases respectively, with 11 bases between them. For the CDR3, the DNA is TGTGCCAGCAGCCCCACTCGAAACTCCTACAATGAGCAGTTCTTC. Its protein product is CASSPTRNSYNEQFF.

This clone was detected once. The V and J genes are TRBV7-2 and TRBJ2-1, with unresolved D. Germline V gene data show CDR1 as SGHTA and CDR2 as FQGNSA. The CDR3 runs 13 residues. V lost 1 base to trimming and J lost 3 bases, with 4 bases between them. CDR3 loop: CASSLGSYNEQFF. Here the CDR3 DNA reads TGTGCCAGCAGCTTAGGTAGCTACAATGAGCAGTTCTTC.

The rearrangement joins TRBV7-3 to TRBJ1-1, with D hard to call. From germline, CDR1 is SGHTA and CDR2 FQGTGA. The CDR3 runs to 13 residues. Between the trimmed V and J ends, which lost 4 bases and 5 bases, there was a span of 11 bases. The CDR3 reads CASSSTRGTEAFF. The CDR3 DNA is TGTGCCAGCAGCTCGACCCGGGGAACTGAAGCTTTCTTT.

V is TRBV7-2 and J is TRBJ1-1; 7 bases are shared with TRBD1. The CDR3 is 18 residues long. In germline, CDR1 is SGHTA, CDR2 FQGNSA. Losses at the gene ends were 3 bases for V and 0 bases for J; bases not matched to a gene: 13. The CDR3 DNA reads as TGTGCCAGCAGCTTTTTTGCCCAGAGCGGGACAGTGAACACTGAAGCTTTCTTT. Its protein product is CASSFFAQSGTVNTEAFF. Combining the CDR3 with reference TRBV7-2 and TRBJ1-1 gives the whole variable domain GAGVSQSPSNKVTEKGKDVELRCDPISGHTALYWYRQSLGQGLEFLIYFQGNSAPDKSGLPSDRFSAERTGGSVSTLTIQRTQQEDSAVYLCASSFFAQSGTVNTEAFFGQGTRLTVV.